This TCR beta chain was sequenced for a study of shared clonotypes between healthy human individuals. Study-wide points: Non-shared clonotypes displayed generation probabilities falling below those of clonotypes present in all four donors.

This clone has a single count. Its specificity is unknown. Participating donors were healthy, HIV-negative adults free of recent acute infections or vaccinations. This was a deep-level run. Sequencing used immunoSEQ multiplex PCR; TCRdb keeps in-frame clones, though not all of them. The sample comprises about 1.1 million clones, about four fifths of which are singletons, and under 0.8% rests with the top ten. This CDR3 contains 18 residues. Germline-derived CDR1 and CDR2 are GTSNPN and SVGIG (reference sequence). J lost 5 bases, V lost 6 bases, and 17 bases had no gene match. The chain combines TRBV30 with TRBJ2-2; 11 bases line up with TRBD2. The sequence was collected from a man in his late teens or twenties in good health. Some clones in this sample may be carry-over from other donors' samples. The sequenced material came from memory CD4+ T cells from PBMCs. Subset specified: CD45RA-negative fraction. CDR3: CACRLGQTSGRQTGELFF. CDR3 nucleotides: TGTGCCTGCCGGTTGGGACAAACTAGCGGGAGACAGACCGGGGAGCTGTTTTTT.